What follows describes a single T cell receptor beta chain. The data were obtained in a study of blood T cell repertoires in COVID-19. Clinical histories supplied by participants themselves formed the basis of cohort assignment. With 5 bases removed from V and 0 bases from J, the gap between germline ends came to 7 bases. CDR3 length: 13 residues. From germline, CDR1 is ENHRY and CDR2 SYGVKD. The table came from immunoSEQ multiplex PCR; TCRdb's copy has only in-frame clones and leaves some out. The sample yields some 300,000 clones, under 90% seen once. The sequenced sample consisted of PBMCs or T cells enriched from blood (not recorded which). The TCR sequence derives from a woman aged 30 to 39 who had recovered from COVID-19. The chain carries TRBV10-3 and TRBJ1-1, with D possibly being TRBD1 (5 bases). CDR3: CAISTTVNTEAFF. The CDR3 DNA reads TGTGCCATCAGTACGACAGTGAACACTGAAGCTTTCTTT.